These 26 T cell receptor beta chains were sequenced from one sample in a study of T cell repertoires in cytomegalovirus infection. No antigens are known for them. TCRdb reprocessed the reads with MiXCR, giving one entry per CDR3 protein. The repertoire has more than 300,000 distinct CDR3 sequences, about 35% of them found once; the top ten carry approximately 15%. The sample here was cultured PBMCs, taken from culture after CMV antigen stimulation. These receptors all stem from a human donor in good health (CMV status not recorded). Some clones in this sample may be carry-over from other donors' samples.

V usage is TRBV5-8 and J usage is TRBJ1-1; weak D call: TRBD1 (5 bases). The V gene lost 3 bases and the J gene lost 0 bases, with 12 bases spanning the gap. CDR3 length: 15 amino acids. Per the germline V gene, CDR1 is SGHTS and CDR2 is YDEGEE. The CDR3 DNA is TGTGCCAGCAGCTGGGACCGCGGGGTGAACACTGAAGCTTTCTTT. Translation: CASSWDRGVNTEAFF.

The chain employs TRBV10-3 and TRBJ1-2; a possible D gene is TRBD1 (5 bases). Germline CDR1 is ENHRY and CDR2 is SYGVKD. Trimming left V 5 bases short and J 8 bases short, with 21 bases between. The CDR3 is 15 amino acids. The CDR3 region has the DNA TGTGCCATCAGTACCGGGACTACGGTAGTCGGAGGCTACACCTTC. Residues: CAISTGTTVVGGYTF.

This clonotype showed up just a few times. This rearrangement joins TRBV29-1 to TRBJ2-1; 8 bases are shared with TRBD2. CDR1 and CDR2 from the germline V gene are SQVTM and ANQGSEA. J was trimmed by 8 bases and V by 6 bases; bases with no gene match: 15. This CDR3 spans 15 amino acids. CDR3 nucleotides: TGCAGCGTGAAGGGTAGCGGGATTCTGGGGTATGAGCAGTTCTTC. This sequence encodes CSVKGSGILGYEQFF.

CDR3 nucleotide sequence: TGCGCCAGCAGCCAGGGGACTCATCAAGAGACCCAGTACTTC. This codes for CASSQGTHQETQYF. V usage is TRBV4-3 and J usage is TRBJ2-5, with D maybe TRBD2 (6 bases). This CDR3 contains 14 residues. V was trimmed by 3 bases and J by 2 bases, leaving 10 bases between them. Germline values: CDR1 LGHNA, CDR2 YSLEER.

This chain uses TRBV7-2 with TRBJ2-1, with 7 bases that match TRBD1. Germline V gives CDR1 SGHTA, CDR2 FQGNSA. The J segment lost 4 bases and the V segment lost 2 bases, leaving 2 bases of the junction unmatched. This CDR3 is built from 14 residues. DNA of the CDR3: TGTGCCAGCAGCTTACCAGGGGGATACAATGAGCAGTTCTTC. Residues: CASSLPGGYNEQFF.

This clonotype has just a few counts. The chain uses TRBV19 and TRBJ1-6; no reliable D call. Germline V gene lookup returns CDR1 LNHDA and CDR2 SQIVND (reference sequence). The V end lost 0 bases, the J end lost 5 bases, and 2 bases lay between the germline ends. The CDR3 is 13 residues long. CDR3 DNA sequence: TGTGCCAGTAGTATAGAAGATAATTCACCCCTCCACTTT. Translating it yields CASSIEDNSPLHF.

This clonotype was counted only a few times. The V call is TRBV29-1, the J call TRBJ2-3; weak D call: TRBD2 (6 bases). There are 15 residues in the CDR3. Looked up from germline, CDR1 is SQVTM and CDR2 is ANQGSEA. V gave up 0 bases and J gave up 1 base, with 11 bases separating them. DNA of the CDR3: TGCAGCGTTGAAGATCGGGGCGGGGGCACAGATACGCAGTATTTT. Protein product: CSVEDRGGGTDTQYF.

In DNA, the CDR3 is TGCAGTGCTCGCGGACAGGAGAACACTGAAGCTTTCTTT. Its protein product is CSARGQENTEAFF. This chain connects TRBV20-1 to TRBJ1-1; 7 nucleotides match TRBD1. CDR1 and CDR2 (germline): DFQATT, SNEGSKA (reference sequence). The CDR3 totals 13 residues. Germline trimming cut 5 bases from V and 1 base from J; bases unmatched to any gene: 4.

This clonotype was detected only a few times. The rearrangement joins TRBV7-6 to TRBJ2-3; D gene ambiguous. Trimming removed 6 bases at V and 5 bases at J, with 12 bases between. CDR1 SGHVS and CDR2 FNYEAQ come from the germline V gene. The CDR3 extends over 13 amino acids. The CDR3 sequence: CASRGWPQDTQYF. The CDR3 DNA is TGTGCCAGCAGAGGGTGGCCCCAAGATACGCAGTATTTT.

This clonotype was detected only a few times. J is TRBJ1-1 and V is TRBV20-1; D call uncertain. This CDR3 comprises 13 residues. Germline V gene lookup returns CDR1 DFQATT and CDR2 SNEGSKA (reference sequence). Trimming removed 1 base at V and 11 bases at J, with 17 bases between. The CDR3 DNA follows: TGCAGTGCTAGAGTTGGAGGGAACCCTGGGGCTTTCTTT. The encoded protein is CSARVGGNPGAFF.

This clonotype has ten or more counts. The V gene is TRBV7-2, the J gene TRBJ2-1; D may be TRBD2 (6 bases). The germline V gene encodes CDR1 SGHTA and CDR2 FQGNSA. This CDR3 region has 14 residues. V dropped 3 bases and J dropped 6 bases, with 12 bases sitting between them. The CDR3 DNA sequence: TGTGCCAGCAGCTTGCTGGGCGGGACCAATGAGCAGTTCTTC. This sequence encodes CASSLLGGTNEQFF.

This clonotype was detected ten times or more. The genes are TRBV7-2 and TRBJ2-1, with 7 bases fitting TRBD2. There are 14 residues in the CDR3. Germline CDR1 and CDR2: SGHTA and FQGNSA. V was clipped by 0 bases and J by 10 bases; unmatched bases: 6. In DNA form, the CDR3 reads TGTGCCAGCAGCTTAGCTAAGCCCGGGGGGGAGCAGTTCTTC. This gives the protein CASSLAKPGGEQFF.

The V gene is TRBV4-1, the J gene TRBJ1-5, with D hard to call. The germline CDR1 and CDR2 sequences are MGHRA and YSYEKL. Deletions cut 4 bases from V and 5 bases from J, with 12 bases between. The CDR3 sequence is 14 residues long. The CDR3 reads CASSPLEVDQPQHF. DNA for the CDR3: TGCGCCAGCAGCCCTTTGGAGGTGGATCAGCCCCAGCATTTT.

The chain joins TRBV5-1 to TRBJ2-7; D unclear. The CDR3 loop spans 12 amino acids. Deletions cut 7 bases from V and 4 bases from J, with 12 bases between. Germline assignment: CDR1 SGHRS and CDR2 YFSETQ. The CDR3 DNA follows: TGCGCCAGCCGCGGCCAGGTTTACGAGCAGTACTTC. This sequence encodes CASRGQVYEQYF. Full variable domain (rest looked up from reference TRBV5-1 and TRBJ2-7): KAGVTQTPRYLIKTRGQQVTLSCSPISGHRSVSWYQQTPGQGLQFLFEYFSETQRNKGNFPGRFSGRQFSNSRSEMNVSTLELGDSALYLCASRGQVYEQYFGPGTRLTVT.

V usage is TRBV4-2 and J usage is TRBJ1-2; D is uncertain. CDR3 length equals 15 residues. Germline values: CDR1 LGHNA, CDR2 YNFKEQ. V lost 0 bases and J 4 bases, leaving 12 bases between the germline ends. The CDR3 coding sequence is TGTGCCAGCAGCCAAGACGGAGCAGGCGTCTATGGCTACACCTTC. This sequence encodes CASSQDGAGVYGYTF.

The CDR3 DNA reads as TGTGCCAGCAGTTACTGGGGACAGGGTGCTTCGCAGCAGTATTTT. Translating gives CASSYWGQGASQQYF. V is TRBV6-6 and J is TRBJ2-3; TRBD1 aligns across 9 bases. CDR1 MNHNY and CDR2 SVGAGI come from the germline V gene (reference sequence). After removal of 1 base from V and 11 bases from J, the junction contained 10 bases not matched to a gene. This CDR3 contains 15 residues.

The chain employs TRBV6-5 and TRBJ2-2; TRBD1 aligns across 8 bases. V was pared by 2 bases and J by 4 bases, with 6 bases of the junction left unmatched. Germline V gene sequence: CDR1 MNHEY, CDR2 SVGAGI. The CDR3 runs to 16 residues. This CDR3 is CASSYVGQGPTGELFF. The CDR3, as DNA: TGTGCCAGCAGTTACGTCGGACAGGGTCCCACCGGGGAGCTGTTTTTT.

The chain uses TRBV7-9 and TRBJ1-5; 8 bases agree with TRBD1. The V gene end was trimmed by 4 bases and the J gene end by 5 bases; junction bases not matched to a gene: 10. This CDR3 comprises 16 residues. Germline V CDR1 and CDR2: SEHNR, FQNEAQ (reference sequence). CDR3 DNA sequence: TGTGCCAGCAGCTCCTCAGACAGGGGAGGGTATCAGCCCCAGCATTTT. Its protein is CASSSSDRGGYQPQHF.

The chain joins TRBV5-6 to TRBJ1-2, with D possibly TRBD1 on 5 matching bases. The CDR3 is 14 residues long. V lost 0 bases to trimming and J lost 4 bases, with 10 bases between them. Germline CDR1 reads SGHDT; CDR2 reads YYEEEE. The CDR3: CASSLVFGGYGYTF. In DNA form, the CDR3 reads TGTGCCAGCAGCTTGGTTTTTGGGGGCTATGGCTACACCTTC.

The chain links TRBV5-1 to TRBJ2-3; 10 nucleotides match TRBD2. With V trimmed by 3 bases and J by 0 bases, 10 bases remained unmatched. The CDR3 length is 18 residues. CDR1 SGHRS and CDR2 YFSETQ come from the germline V gene. CDR3 amino acids: CASSWTSGRISSTDTQYF. In DNA form, the CDR3 reads TGCGCCAGCAGCTGGACTAGCGGACGGATCTCTAGCACAGATACGCAGTATTTT.

This clonotype was counted many times. The chain uses TRBV7-2 and TRBJ2-5; a weak D match, TRBD1 (6 bases). Per germline, CDR1 SGHTA and CDR2 FQGNSA. The CDR3 extends over 14 amino acids. With 3 bases removed from V and 5 bases from J, the gap between germline ends came to 13 bases. The CDR3 DNA reads TGTGCCAGCAGCTTGGGACACAGAGGGGAGACCCAGTACTTC. This gives the protein CASSLGHRGETQYF.

This sequence joins TRBV4-3 and TRBJ2-5; D not resolved. The germline V gene encodes CDR1 LGHNA and CDR2 YSLEER. The germline V and J ends were trimmed by 0 bases and 5 bases, with 10 bases remaining between them. This CDR3 region has 14 residues. The CDR3: CASSQDLERETQYF. CDR3 in DNA: TGCGCCAGCAGCCAAGACTTGGAAAGGGAGACCCAGTACTTC.

The V call is TRBV5-6, the J call TRBJ2-7; 8 bases match TRBD1. The CDR3 length is 14 residues. Germline values: CDR1 SGHDT, CDR2 YYEEEE. The junction had 5 bases not matched to a gene; V was cut back by 3 bases and J by 3 bases. CDR3 in amino acids: CASSYDRGLYEQYV. The CDR3 nucleotides read TGTGCCAGCAGCTACGACAGGGGTCTCTACGAGCAGTACGTC.

This rearrangement joins TRBV5-1 to TRBJ2-3; no clear D gene. In germline, CDR1 is SGHRS, CDR2 YFSETQ. This CDR3 comprises 14 residues. Trimming left V 1 base short and J 1 base short, with 7 bases between. The DNA for the CDR3 is TGCGCCAGCAGCTTGTTAAGGGGCACAGATACGCAGTATTTT. Its translation: CASSLLRGTDTQYF.

This clonotype was detected only a few times. Written as DNA, the CDR3 is TGTGCCAGCAGCCCTTCCTCAGGTGCTAGCGGGAGCACAGATACGCAGTATTTT. It codes for CASSPSSGASGSTDTQYF. V usage is TRBV12-3 or TRBV12-4 and J usage is TRBJ2-3; 8 bases are shared with TRBD2. The CDR3 extends over 18 amino acids. The J segment lost 0 bases and the V segment lost 6 bases, leaving 14 bases of the junction unmatched.

This clonotype was seen a few times. The rearrangement uses TRBV20-1 and TRBJ1-2, with a weak D call TRBD1 (5 bases). Germline-derived CDR1 and CDR2 are DFQATT and SNEGSKA (reference sequence). V gave up 1 base and J gave up 9 bases, with 27 bases separating them. The CDR3 totals 17 residues. The DNA of the CDR3 is TGCAGTGCTAGAGGCCCTGGTGATGGGGCGCCCCTAGGGAGCTACACCTTC. Translated: CSARGPGDGAPLGSYTF.